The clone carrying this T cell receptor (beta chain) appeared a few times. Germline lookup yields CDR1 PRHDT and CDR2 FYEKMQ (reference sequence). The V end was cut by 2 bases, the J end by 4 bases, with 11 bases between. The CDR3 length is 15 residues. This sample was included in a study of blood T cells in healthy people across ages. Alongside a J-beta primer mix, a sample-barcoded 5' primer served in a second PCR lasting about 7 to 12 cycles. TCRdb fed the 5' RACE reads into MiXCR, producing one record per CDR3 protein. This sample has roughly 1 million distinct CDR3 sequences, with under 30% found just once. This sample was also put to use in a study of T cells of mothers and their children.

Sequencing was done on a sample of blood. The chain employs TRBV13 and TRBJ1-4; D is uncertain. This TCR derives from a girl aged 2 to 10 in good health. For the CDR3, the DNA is TGTGCCAGCAGCTTAAGGTTAGGCGATAATGAAAAACTGTTTTTT. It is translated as CASSLRLGDNEKLFF.